This T cell receptor (beta chain) is from a study of T-cell memory formation after mild COVID-19. TCRdb ran MiXCR on the 5' RACE reads and lists one entry per CDR3 protein. This sample yields around 430,000 distinct CDR3 sequences, of which 16% are seen a single time; around a fifth belongs to the top ten. Germline values: CDR1 KGHDR, CDR2 SFDVKD. The CDR3 is made up of 14 amino acids. Trimming removed 9 bases at V and 5 bases at J, with 18 bases between. Source material: PBMCs or a T cell subset sorted from them (not recorded which). This chain joins TRBV24-1 and TRBJ2-5; D ambiguous. The clonotype was recovered from a man aged 18 to 30 who had mild COVID-19 (a few samples of this study predate the infection). Cell type and time point are not known. CDR3 in amino acids: CATGGTLGLETQYF. CDR3 nucleotides: TGTGCCACCGGCGGAACCTTGGGATTGGAGACCCAGTACTTC.